This paragraph reports one T cell receptor (beta chain). Antigen specificity is unknown. These data are taken from a study of cytomegalovirus exposure and HLA in healthy donors. Primers: 60 Vbeta forward and 13 Jbeta reverse. The authors' processing: A later analysis tallied approximately 80 million unique TCR beta chains, roughly 11 million of them shared. This table comes from immunoSEQ multiplex PCR, and its TCRdb copy is limited to in-frame clones, with some not included. V and J calls and clone size follow that table, whereas D and trimming were derived from the DNA. The data show about 250,000 clones, with about nine tenths seen just once and roughly 1.6% held by the top ten. General study findings and limits: Many donors carried some public TCRs, although rarity characterized most TCR sequences. Among immune exposure information, only CMV serostatus was available.

Germline loops: CDR1 ENHRY, CDR2 SYGVKD. The V segment lost 10 bases and the J segment 5 bases; nucleotides outside the gene matches: 5. The CDR3 runs to 13 residues. The sequence derives from a girl aged 2 to 10 in good health and CMV-seronegative. Sequenced material: PBMCs. The chain links TRBV10-3 to TRBJ1-4; 9 bases are shared with TRBD1. The CDR3 bases are TGTGCCACAACAGGGGGCAAGAATGAAAAACTGTTTTTT. As protein: CATTGGKNEKLFF.